This is a list of T cell receptor beta chains from one sample in a study of response to subunit inactivated influenza vaccine. TCRdb reprocessed the RT-PCR reads via MiXCR and lists one record per CDR3 protein. The table lists 800,000 to 1,000,000 distinct CDR3 sequences, 21% of them singletons, with roughly 10% in the top ten. The sequenced sample was PBMCs from blood, obtained roughly 5 days after vaccination. The receptor source for this set is a man aged 45-60 years who received an inactivated influenza vaccine. Each CDR3 is given with its conserved first and last residue. The order of the fields is clone size, V gene, CDR3 length, CDR3 protein. Some rows mark clone size as missing; the rest say once, few, many or name a class of expanded clone.

few	TRBV5-1	15	CASSSSGGAAETQYF
.	TRBV7-9	16	CASSLGVRGLNSPLHF
many	TRBV25-1	14	CASSEYKSQETQYF
.	TRBV6-2/TRBV6-3	15	CASSYRREWGSEQFF
.	TRBV30	14	CAWSRGQGNEKLFF
few	TRBV20-1	17	CSARDSSAGAINQPQHF
few	TRBV20-1	15	CSASQGAGGANVLTF
.	TRBV5-5	16	CASSSYVGTSFNEQYF
few	TRBV20-1	15	CSASSGGLFQETQYF
.	TRBV6-2/TRBV6-3	14	CASSYSHGGGTQYF
.	TRBV28	17	CASSPITSGQGRETQYF
few	TRBV25-1	14	CASRPGTPTYEQYF
.	TRBV5-1	15	CASSLGGTGEEKLFF
many	TRBV6-1	14	CASRVVIGRLEQYF
few	TRBV14	16	CASSLTPGQPSYEQYF
.	TRBV30	16	CAWSGPKRGNYNEQFF
few	TRBV5-1	14	CASSFRTGGYEQYF
few	TRBV20-1	16	CSAREAIGGQYNEQFF
.	TRBV29-1	12	CSVIGGGYEQYF
.	TRBV6-2/TRBV6-3	16	CASIGRGPSSYNEQFF
.	TRBV20-1	14	CSAKPGVWGNEQFF
.	TRBV18	14	CASSPPAGKETQYF
.	TRBV6-5	14	CASSYGRLADTQYF
.	TRBV5-1	15	CASSLGTSGHNEQFF
.	TRBV5-5	12	CASSVGGNTIYF
.	TRBV4-3	15	CASSQFRESTDTQYF
many	TRBV7-9	16	CASSLNTAIRVGELFF
.	TRBV12-5	13	CASGLDRSTEAFF
.	TRBV2	15	CASSRDRRVNQPQHF
.	TRBV20-1	14	CSAQETGGGYEQYF
.	TRBV7-9	14	CASSAGAGTGELFF
few	TRBV5-5	14	CASSREGTSREQFF
.	TRBV20-1	14	CSSPDYGNGNTQYF
few	TRBV5-1	16	CASSLEDGTLYNEQFF
few	TRBV18	15	CASSQPGTGNQPQHF
many	TRBV29-1	14	CSAGGTDPNQPQHF
few	TRBV15	18	CATSRDPGQGLANTEAFF
many	TRBV29-1	15	CSVVFPGQVDYEQYF
few	TRBV5-1	15	CASSDRDRTYNEQFF
.	TRBV2	12	CASSDNSYEQYF
.	TRBV5-1	16	CASSPGTGGRYNEQFF
.	TRBV20-1	13	CSAGRLAGGEQYF
.	TRBV5-1	13	CASRVKGTGELFF
few	TRBV5-6	12	CASSFGGAEAFF